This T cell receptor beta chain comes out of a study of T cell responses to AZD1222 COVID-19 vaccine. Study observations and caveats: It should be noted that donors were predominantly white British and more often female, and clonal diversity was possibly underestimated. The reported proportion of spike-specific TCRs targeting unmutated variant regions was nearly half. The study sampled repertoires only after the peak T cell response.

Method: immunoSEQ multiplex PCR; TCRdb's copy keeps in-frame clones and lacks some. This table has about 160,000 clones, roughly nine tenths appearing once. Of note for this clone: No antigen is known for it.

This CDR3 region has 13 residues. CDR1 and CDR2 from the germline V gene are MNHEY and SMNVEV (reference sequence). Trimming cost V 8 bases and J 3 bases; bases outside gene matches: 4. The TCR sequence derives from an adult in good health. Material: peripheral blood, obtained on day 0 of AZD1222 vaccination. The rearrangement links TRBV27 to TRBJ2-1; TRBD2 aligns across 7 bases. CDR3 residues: CASARDYYNEQFF. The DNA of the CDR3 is TGTGCCAGCGCCCGGGACTACTACAATGAGCAGTTCTTC.